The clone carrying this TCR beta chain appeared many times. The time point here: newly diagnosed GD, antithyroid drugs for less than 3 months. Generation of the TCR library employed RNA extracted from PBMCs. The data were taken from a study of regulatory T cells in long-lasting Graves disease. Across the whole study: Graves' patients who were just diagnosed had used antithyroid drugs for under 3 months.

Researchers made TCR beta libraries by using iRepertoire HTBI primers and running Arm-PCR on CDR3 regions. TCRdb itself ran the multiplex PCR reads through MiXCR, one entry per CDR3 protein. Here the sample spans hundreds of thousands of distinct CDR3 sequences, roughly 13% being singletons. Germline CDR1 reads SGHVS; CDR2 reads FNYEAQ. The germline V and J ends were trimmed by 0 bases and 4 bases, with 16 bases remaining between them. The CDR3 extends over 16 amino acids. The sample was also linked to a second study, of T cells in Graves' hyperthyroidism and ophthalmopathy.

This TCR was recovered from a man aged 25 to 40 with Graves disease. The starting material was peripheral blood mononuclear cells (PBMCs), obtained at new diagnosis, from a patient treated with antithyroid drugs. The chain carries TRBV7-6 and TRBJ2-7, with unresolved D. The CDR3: CASSLAGTREAYEQYF. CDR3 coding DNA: TGTGCCAGCAGCTTAGCGGGCACCCGTGAGGCTTACGAGCAGTACTTC.